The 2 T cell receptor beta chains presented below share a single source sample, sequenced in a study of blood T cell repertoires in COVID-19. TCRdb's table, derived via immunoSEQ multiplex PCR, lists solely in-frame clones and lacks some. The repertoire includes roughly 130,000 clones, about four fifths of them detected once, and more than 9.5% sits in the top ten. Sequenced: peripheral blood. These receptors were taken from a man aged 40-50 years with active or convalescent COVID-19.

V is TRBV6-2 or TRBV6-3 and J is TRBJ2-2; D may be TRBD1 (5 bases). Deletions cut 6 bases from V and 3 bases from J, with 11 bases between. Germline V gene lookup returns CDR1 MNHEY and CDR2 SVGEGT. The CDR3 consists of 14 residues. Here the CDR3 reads CASSSKGHTGELFF. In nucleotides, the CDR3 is TGTGCCAGCAGCTCTAAGGGGCACACCGGGGAGCTGTTTTTT.

The chain's CDR3 is CASRMDTGGEAFF. The CDR3, as DNA: TGTGCCAGCAGAATGGACACCGGTGGGGAAGCTTTCTTT. V gene TRBV6-5 combines with J gene TRBJ1-1; possibly TRBD1 for D (5 bases). Germline CDR1 is MNHEY and CDR2 is SVGAGI. With 6 bases removed from V and 8 bases from J, the gap between germline ends came to 16 bases. CDR3 size: 13 residues.